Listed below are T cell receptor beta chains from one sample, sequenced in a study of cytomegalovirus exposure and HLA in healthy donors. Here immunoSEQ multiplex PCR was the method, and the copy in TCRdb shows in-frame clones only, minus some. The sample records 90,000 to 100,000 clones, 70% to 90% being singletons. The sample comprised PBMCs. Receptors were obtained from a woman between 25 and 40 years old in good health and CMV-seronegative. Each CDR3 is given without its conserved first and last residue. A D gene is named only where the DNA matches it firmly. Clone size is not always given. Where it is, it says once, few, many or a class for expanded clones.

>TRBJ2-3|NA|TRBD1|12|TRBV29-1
SVEFPQGKDTQY
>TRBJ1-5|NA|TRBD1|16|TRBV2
ASSLIRDRVVIYQPQH
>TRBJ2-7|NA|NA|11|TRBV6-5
ASSYAGFYEQY
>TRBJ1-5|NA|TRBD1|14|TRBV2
ASSDATGAPHQPQH
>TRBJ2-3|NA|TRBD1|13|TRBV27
ASSFGQVSTDTQY
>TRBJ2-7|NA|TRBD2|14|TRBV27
ASTPKAGGRGYEQY
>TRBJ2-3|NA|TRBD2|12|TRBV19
ASSMGGNTDTQY
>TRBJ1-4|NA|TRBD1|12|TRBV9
ASSVGTGGEKLF
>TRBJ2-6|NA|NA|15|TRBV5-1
ASSPPIGGSGANVLT
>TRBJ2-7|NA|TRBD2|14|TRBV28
ASRGPGESGNDEQY
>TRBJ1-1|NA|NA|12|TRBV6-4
ASKRQAMNTEAF
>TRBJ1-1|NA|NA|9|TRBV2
ASREWTEAF
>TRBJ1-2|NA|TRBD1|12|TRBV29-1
SVENGLGTGGYT
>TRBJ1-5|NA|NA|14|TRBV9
ARSSCLAGFLQPQH
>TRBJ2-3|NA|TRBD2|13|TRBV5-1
ASSPTSGAGATQY
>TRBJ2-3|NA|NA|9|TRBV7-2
ASSPTRTQY
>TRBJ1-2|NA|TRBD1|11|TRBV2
ASSKRTGYGYT
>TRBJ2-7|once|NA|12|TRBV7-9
ASSSHPSGYEQY
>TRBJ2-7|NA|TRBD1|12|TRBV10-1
ASSEQQGPLEQY
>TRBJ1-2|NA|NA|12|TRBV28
ASSPALEGRGYT
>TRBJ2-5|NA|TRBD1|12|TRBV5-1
ASSTRTGQETQY
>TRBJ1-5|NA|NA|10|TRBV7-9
ASSLGNQPQH
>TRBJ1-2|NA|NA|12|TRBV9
ASGISRGSRGYT
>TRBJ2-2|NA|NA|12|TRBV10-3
AISESRNTGELF
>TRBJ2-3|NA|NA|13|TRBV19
ASSRRVGVADTQY
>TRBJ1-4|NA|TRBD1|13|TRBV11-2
ASSLGDRDNEKLF
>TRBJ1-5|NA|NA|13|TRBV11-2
ASSLVSGRNQPQH
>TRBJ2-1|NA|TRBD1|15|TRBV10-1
ASSETGQGADKYEQF